This TCR beta chain was observed in a study of cytomegalovirus exposure and HLA in healthy donors. Study results and limitations: Per a prior analysis, the majority of TCR beta V segments were productive roughly 87% or roughly 30% of the time. Equally common other TCR beta chains were less clonally expanded than HLA-associated ones, a later analysis found. Later genetic work tied a missense DCLRE1C variant to beta-chain V and J trimming.

Germline trimming cut 7 bases from V and 5 bases from J; bases unmatched to any gene: 8. The CDR3 has 15 amino acids. Germline V lookup: CDR1 MNHEY, CDR2 SVGAGI. Primers: 60 Vbeta forward and 13 Jbeta reverse. Repertoires were generated with immunoSEQ multiplex PCR, while TCRdb's copy carries only in-frame clones and drops some. The sample includes roughly 150,000 clones, roughly 83% seen only once; the top ten take under 2%. This clone occurred once. Its antigen is as yet unknown. Material for sequencing was PBMCs. The TCR comes from a woman between 18 and 29 years old in good health and CMV-seronegative. The chain carries TRBV6-5 and TRBJ2-7; 13 bases align to TRBD2. The CDR3 DNA follows: TGTGCCAGCAAAGAACTAGCGGGGGGGCCCCACGAGCAGTACTTC. Translation: CASKELAGGPHEQYF.